Following are 8 T cell receptor beta chains from one sample sequenced in a study of glioma-infiltrating T cells after dendritic cell vaccination (dated by TCRdb to between 2015 and 2016). Libraries were made using the immunoSEQ multiplex PCR assay. This is the immuneACCESS table as TCRdb keeps it, with only in-frame sequences that have V and J called. A part of the clones is gone; compared with another copy, unresolved V genes explain less than half, and the rest is unexplained. This sample lists 65,000 to 80,000 clones; around 86% were detected once. The top ten clonotypes cover 7.9% of the sample. Sample: blood, taken before dendritic cell vaccination. These receptors were obtained from a human donor with glioblastoma.

The J gene is TRBJ1-2, the V gene TRBV7-8; D perhaps matches TRBD1 (6 bases). CDR1 and CDR2 (germline): SGHVS, FQNEAQ. V was trimmed by 4 bases and J by 0 bases, leaving 12 bases between them. The CDR3 consists of 15 residues. Here the CDR3 DNA reads TGTGCCAGCAGCTATCAGGGGCGGGCTAACTATGGCTACACCTTC. Translated, it gives CASSYQGRANYGYTF.

The chain recombines TRBV6-1 with TRBJ1-5; 7 nucleotides align to TRBD1. Germline CDR1 reads MNHNS; CDR2 reads SASEGT. The J segment lost 4 bases and the V segment lost 6 bases, leaving 6 bases of the junction unmatched. There are 14 residues in the CDR3. CDR3 sequence: CASSAGTENQPQHF. The CDR3, as DNA: TGTGCCAGCAGCGCCGGGACAGAGAATCAGCCCCAGCATTTT.

The V and J genes are TRBV4-1 and TRBJ1-5, with D unresolved. V was trimmed by 2 bases and J by 5 bases, leaving 7 bases between them. The CDR3 runs to 13 residues. Per germline, CDR1 MGHRA and CDR2 YSYEKL. The CDR3 is CASSQLVDQPQHF. The CDR3 DNA reads as TGCGCCAGCAGCCAATTGGTAGATCAGCCCCAGCATTTT.

The chain carries TRBV27 and TRBJ2-5; 7 nucleotides match TRBD1. CDR3 size: 15 residues. Per the germline V gene, CDR1 is MNHEY and CDR2 is SMNVEV (reference sequence). V gave up 4 bases and J gave up 5 bases; unmatched junction bases: 10. The CDR3 region has the DNA TGTGCCAGCAGTTGGGCAAGGGGGCAGGAGGAGACCCAGTACTTC. Translated: CASSWARGQEETQYF.

CDR3 sequence (DNA): TGTGCCAGCAGCTCGGACAGGGGAGAGACCCAGTACTTC. Protein product: CASSSDRGETQYF. The chain carries TRBV7-2 and TRBJ2-5; 9 positions match TRBD1. This CDR3 region has 13 residues. The J segment lost 4 bases and the V segment lost 4 bases, leaving 1 base of the junction unmatched. From germline, CDR1 is SGHTA and CDR2 FQGNSA.

Points on this clone: Distinct nucleotide sequences in the sample also encode this CDR3. V usage is TRBV9 and J usage is TRBJ1-2; TRBD1 aligns across 7 bases. Germline V gene data show CDR1 as SGDLS and CDR2 as YYNGEE. Trimming removed 0 bases from V and 4 bases from J; junction bases left unmatched: 0. This CDR3 is 13 amino acids long. This CDR3 is CASSVGTGYGYTF. The CDR3 DNA sequence: TGTGCCAGCAGCGTAGGGACAGGCTATGGCTACACCTTC.

Notes on this clone: The junction and the germline gene differ at one end; a read error may be behind it. In nucleotides, the CDR3 is TGTGCTAGCAGCTTTGGCATGAACACTGAAGCTTTCTTT. This encodes CASSFGMNTEAFF. V and J are TRBV7-7 and TRBJ1-1; no reliable D call. The CDR3 consists of 13 residues. Germline V gives CDR1 SSHAT, CDR2 FNYEAQ (reference sequence).

The chain joins TRBV5-8 to TRBJ1-6; 8 bases map to TRBD1. CDR3 length: 17 residues. V gave up 3 bases and J gave up 1 base; unmatched junction bases: 6. Per the germline V gene, CDR1 is SGHTS and CDR2 is YDEGEE. The CDR3 DNA reads TGTGCCAGCAGCTCTACAGGGGGTTTTTCCTATAATTCACCCCTCCACTTT. This codes for CASSSTGGFSYNSPLHF.